The 2 T cell receptor beta chains given below trace back to one sample, sequenced in a study of blood T cells in healthy people across ages. With a J-beta primer mix and a sample-barcoded 5' primer, a second PCR ran about 7 to 11 cycles. TCRdb used MiXCR to reprocess the 5' RACE reads, holding one entry per CDR3 protein. The sample lists approximately 400,000 distinct CDR3 sequences, about 55% occurring once. The sequencing input was blood. The receptor source for this set is a man in his sixties in good health.

This clonotype is a singleton in its sample. The V and J genes are TRBV5-1 and TRBJ2-5; a possible D gene is TRBD2 (6 bases). Germline assignment: CDR1 SGHRS and CDR2 YFSETQ. V shed 0 bases and J shed 5 bases, with 17 bases lying between them. The CDR3 is 16 residues long. The CDR3 loop reads CASSLEGGVWSETQYF. CDR3 nucleotide sequence: TGCGCCAGCAGCTTGGAGGGCGGGGTTTGGTCGGAGACCCAGTACTTC. The complete variable domain, with remaining parts taken from reference TRBV5-1 and TRBJ2-5, reads KAGVTQTPRYLIKTRGQQVTLSCSPISGHRSVSWYQQTPGQGLQFLFEYFSETQRNKGNFPGRFSGRQFSNSRSEMNVSTLELGDSALYLCASSLEGGVWSETQYFGPGTRLLVL.

J is TRBJ2-3 and V is TRBV9, with D unresolved. Per the germline V gene, CDR1 is SGDLS and CDR2 is YYNGEE. V shed 3 bases and J shed 4 bases, with 9 bases lying between them. This CDR3 spans 13 amino acids. The CDR3 region is CASSGEFADTQYF. CDR3 DNA: TGTGCCAGCAGCGGAGAGTTCGCAGATACGCAGTATTTT.